These T cell receptor beta chains were read from a single sample in a study of T cells after yellow fever vaccination. From the 5' RACE reads, TCRdb called clonotypes with MiXCR, one entry per CDR3 protein. The sample includes 250,000 or so distinct CDR3 sequences, less than 8.5% of them seen just once. Sequenced material: CD4+ T cells sorted from PBMCs, taken 15 days after the yellow fever booster vaccination. All receptors derive from a man aged 30-40 years who received the YFV17D yellow fever vaccine. The CDR3 runs from the conserved cysteine through the conserved F or W. Fields, in order: J gene, D gene, clone size, V gene, CDR3 protein, CDR3 DNA. D genes are given only for firm matches. Only some rows state a clone size, as once, few, many or a class for expanded clones.

TRBJ2-5,TRBD2,.,TRBV10-3,CAISRLAGGPEKETQYF,TGTGCCATCAGCCGACTAGCGGGAGGGCCGGAAAAAGAGACCCAGTACTTC
TRBJ2-2,.,few,TRBV7-2,CASSLVRLASTGELFF,TGTGCCAGCAGCTTAGTGAGGCTAGCGTCCACCGGGGAGCTGTTTTTT
TRBJ2-5,.,many,TRBV7-2,CASSLVVSETQYF,TGTGCCAGCAGCTTAGTAGTAAGCGAGACCCAGTACTTC
TRBJ2-7,TRBD1,many,TRBV28,CASSLWAGGVSYEQYF,TGTGCCAGCAGTTTATGGGCAGGGGGAGTCTCCTACGAGCAGTACTTC
TRBJ1-6,TRBD1,few,TRBV30,CAWRGQGGSPLHF,TGTGCCTGGAGAGGACAGGGGGGCTCACCCCTCCACTTT
TRBJ2-7,TRBD2,.,TRBV7-2,CASSLSGAAPSSTYF,TGTGCCAGCAGCTTAAGCGGGGCGGCACCCTCGAGTACGTACTTC
TRBJ2-1,TRBD2,few,TRBV18,CASSPQGAGYNEQFF,TGTGCCAGCTCACCACAGGGAGCGGGATACAATGAGCAGTTCTTC
TRBJ1-2,.,.,TRBV4-2,CASSPTYQGYTF,TGTGCCAGCAGCCCCACCTACCAGGGCTACACCTTC
TRBJ2-5,.,few,TRBV6-1,CASSPRTGGETQYF,TGTGCCAGCAGCCCACGGACCGGAGGGGAGACCCAGTACTTC
TRBJ2-7,.,many,TRBV11-2,CASSLELGTSFEQYF,TGTGCCAGCAGCTTAGAGCTGGGGACATCCTTCGAGCAGTACTTC
TRBJ1-2,TRBD1,few,TRBV5-1,CASSSGTGQGYTF,TGCGCCAGCAGCTCCGGGACAGGCCAAGGCTACACCTTC
TRBJ2-1,TRBD1,.,TRBV9,CASSARDRDGYNEQFF,TGTGCCAGCAGCGCAAGGGACAGGGACGGGTACAATGAGCAGTTCTTC
TRBJ2-1,TRBD1,.,TRBV20-1,CSARDGVGQGGPFF,TGCAGTGCTAGAGATGGGGTCGGACAGGGGGGTCCCTTCTTC
TRBJ2-3,.,many,TRBV29-1,CSVEGTRIPDTQYF,TGCAGCGTTGAAGGCACTAGGATCCCAGATACGCAGTATTTT
TRBJ2-1,.,.,TRBV2,CASSEGDGDEQFF,TGTGCCAGCAGTGAAGGGGATGGGGACGAGCAGTTCTTC
TRBJ1-2,.,.,TRBV30,CAWSLQVHGYTF,TGTGCCTGGAGTTTGCAGGTGCATGGCTACACCTTC
TRBJ2-1,TRBD2,few,TRBV19,CASSIGLTSGRTYNEQFF,TGTGCCAGTAGTATAGGCCTGACTAGCGGGAGGACCTACAATGAGCAGTTCTTC
TRBJ2-1,TRBD2,few,TRBV10-3,CAIRGGPSYNEQFF,TGTGCCATCAGGGGAGGGCCCTCCTACAATGAGCAGTTCTTC
TRBJ1-3,.,few,TRBV5-1,CASSPRTGEGNTIYF,TGCGCCAGCAGCCCGCGGACCGGAGAAGGAAACACCATATATTTT
TRBJ2-3,TRBD2,.,TRBV5-1,CASSSWASGRASTDTQYF,TGCGCCAGCAGCTCCTGGGCTAGCGGGAGGGCCAGCACAGATACGCAGTATTTT
TRBJ2-3,TRBD2,few,TRBV20-1,CSAEGLAADTQYF,TGCAGTGCCGAAGGACTAGCGGCAGATACGCAGTATTTT
TRBJ2-1,.,many,TRBV5-1,CASSLVGAENEQFF,TGCGCCAGCAGCTTGGTCGGGGCCGAAAATGAGCAGTTCTTC
TRBJ2-3,.,.,TRBV12-2,CGSRLASNTQYF,TGTGGAAGTCGCTTAGCCTCTAATACGCAGTATTTT
TRBJ2-1,TRBD2,many,TRBV4-3,CASSQDSRLAGESSYNEQFF,TGCGCCAGCAGCCAAGATTCGAGACTAGCGGGAGAGAGCTCCTACAATGAGCAGTTCTTC
TRBJ2-7,.,few,TRBV11-1,CASSLGPTRTRKSYEQYF,TGTGCCAGCAGCTTAGGGCCCACGAGGACCCGCAAGTCCTACGAGCAGTACTTC
TRBJ1-2,.,.,TRBV27,CASGRIPYGYTF,TGTGCCAGCGGGAGAATTCCCTATGGCTACACCTTC
TRBJ1-3,.,many,TRBV30,CAWGRGTGNTIYF,TGTGCCTGGGGCCGGGGCACTGGAAACACCATATATTTT
TRBJ2-7,TRBD2,many,TRBV6-1,CASSRGRTSYEQYF,TGTGCCAGCAGCCGCGGGAGGACCTCCTACGAGCAGTACTTC
TRBJ2-5,.,.,TRBV3-1,CASSQAKETQYF,TGTGCCAGCAGCCAAGCCAAAGAGACCCAGTACTTC
TRBJ2-3,.,few,TRBV7-7,CASSLAPPPDTQYF,TGTGCCAGCAGCTTAGCGCCACCTCCAGATACGCAGTATTTT
TRBJ2-3,TRBD2,many,TRBV20-1,CSARDSQREFTDTQYF,TGCAGTGCTAGAGATTCCCAGCGGGAATTTACAGATACGCAGTATTTT
TRBJ2-4,TRBD2,few,TRBV6-1,CASLTAGALNIQYF,TGTGCCAGCTTAACTGCGGGAGCCTTAAACATTCAGTACTTC
TRBJ2-2,.,.,TRBV7-7,CASSPRTAYTGELFF,TGTGCCAGCAGCCCTAGGACCGCTTACACCGGGGAGCTGTTTTTT
TRBJ1-4,TRBD1,many,TRBV12-3/TRBV12-4,CASSTRQGRNEKLFF,TGTGCCAGCAGTACCCGACAGGGCCGTAATGAAAAACTGTTTTTT
TRBJ1-4,.,few,TRBV25-1,CASSSIQTVEKLFF,TGTGCCAGCAGTTCAATCCAAACGGTGGAAAAACTGTTTTTT
TRBJ1-2,.,few,TRBV20-1,CSARVQRRLIDYGYTF,TGCAGTGCTAGAGTGCAACGGAGATTAATTGACTATGGCTACACCTTC
TRBJ1-2,.,few,TRBV5-1,CASSPREDYGYTF,TGCGCCAGCAGCCCCAGGGAGGACTATGGCTACACCTTC
TRBJ1-2,.,.,TRBV12-3/TRBV12-4,CASSSSGLNYGYTF,TGTGCCAGCAGTAGCAGTGGGTTGAACTATGGCTACACCTTC
TRBJ2-1,TRBD1,many,TRBV20-1,CSARRDRGPFPFF,TGCAGTGCACGACGGGACAGGGGGCCTTTTCCGTTCTTC
TRBJ2-1,TRBD2,few,TRBV5-4,CASSLGGAGGPYNEQFF,TGTGCCAGCAGCTTGGGAGGAGCGGGAGGCCCCTACAATGAGCAGTTCTTC
TRBJ1-1,.,many,TRBV20-1,CSASLWGAMNTEAFF,TGCAGTGCTAGTCTCTGGGGGGCGATGAACACTGAAGCTTTCTTT
TRBJ1-2,.,many,TRBV12-3/TRBV12-4,CASSLQSYYGYTF,TGTGCCAGCAGTTTGCAGTCCTACTATGGCTACACCTTC
TRBJ2-1,.,few,TRBV15,CATSRVPEGGYNEQFF,TGTGCCACCAGCAGAGTCCCGGAGGGGGGGTACAATGAGCAGTTCTTC
TRBJ1-6,.,few,TRBV7-2,CASSSARGSYNSPLHF,TGTGCCAGCAGCTCCGCCCGAGGCTCCTATAATTCACCCCTCCACTTT
TRBJ2-7,TRBD1,few,TRBV6-5,CASSYGQALYEQYF,TGTGCCAGCAGTTACGGACAGGCCCTCTACGAGCAGTACTTC
TRBJ2-3,.,.,TRBV29-1,CSVGHRVTDTQYF,TGCAGCGTTGGCCACAGGGTAACAGATACGCAGTATTTT
TRBJ1-1,.,many,TRBV7-2,CASSSVGGNTEAFF,TGTGCCAGCAGCTCCGTTGGGGGGAACACTGAAGCTTTCTTT
TRBJ2-7,.,.,TRBV6-1,CASRLPATYEQYF,TGTGCCAGCAGACTCCCCGCTACGTACGAGCAGTACTTC
TRBJ1-2,.,few,TRBV9,CASSVDGGYGYTF,TGTGCCAGCAGCGTAGATGGTGGGTATGGCTACACCTTC